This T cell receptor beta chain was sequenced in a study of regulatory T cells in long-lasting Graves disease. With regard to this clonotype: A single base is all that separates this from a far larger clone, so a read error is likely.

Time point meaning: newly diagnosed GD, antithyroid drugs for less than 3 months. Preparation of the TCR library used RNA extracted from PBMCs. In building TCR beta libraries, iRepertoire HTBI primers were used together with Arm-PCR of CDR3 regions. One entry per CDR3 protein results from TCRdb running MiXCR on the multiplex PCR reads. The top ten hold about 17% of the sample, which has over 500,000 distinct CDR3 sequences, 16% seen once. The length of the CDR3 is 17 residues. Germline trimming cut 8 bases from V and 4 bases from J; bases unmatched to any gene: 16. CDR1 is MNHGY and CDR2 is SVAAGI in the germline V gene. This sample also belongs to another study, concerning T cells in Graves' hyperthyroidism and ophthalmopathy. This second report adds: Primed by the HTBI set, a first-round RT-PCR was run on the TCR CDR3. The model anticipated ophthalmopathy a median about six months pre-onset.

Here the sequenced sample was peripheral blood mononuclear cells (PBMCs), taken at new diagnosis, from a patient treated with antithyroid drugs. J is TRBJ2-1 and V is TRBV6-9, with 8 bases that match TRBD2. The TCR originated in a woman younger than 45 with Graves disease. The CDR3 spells CASGSAYGREDYNEQFF. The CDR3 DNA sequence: TGTGCCAGCGGTTCGGCGTATGGGCGGGAGGATTACAATGAGCAGTTCTTC.